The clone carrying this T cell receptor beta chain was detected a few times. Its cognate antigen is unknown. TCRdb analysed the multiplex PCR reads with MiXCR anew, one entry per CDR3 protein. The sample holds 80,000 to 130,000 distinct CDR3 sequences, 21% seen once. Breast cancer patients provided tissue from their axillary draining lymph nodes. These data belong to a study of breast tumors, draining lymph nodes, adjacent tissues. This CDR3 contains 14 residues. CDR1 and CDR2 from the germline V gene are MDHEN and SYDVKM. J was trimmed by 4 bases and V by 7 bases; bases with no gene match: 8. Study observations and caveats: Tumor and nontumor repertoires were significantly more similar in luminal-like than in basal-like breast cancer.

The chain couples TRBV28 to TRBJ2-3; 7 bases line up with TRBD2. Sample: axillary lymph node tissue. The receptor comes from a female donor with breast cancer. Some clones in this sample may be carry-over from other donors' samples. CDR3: CASKGGSGPDTQYF. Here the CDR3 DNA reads TGTGCCAGCAAGGGAGGGTCGGGGCCAGATACGCAGTATTTT.